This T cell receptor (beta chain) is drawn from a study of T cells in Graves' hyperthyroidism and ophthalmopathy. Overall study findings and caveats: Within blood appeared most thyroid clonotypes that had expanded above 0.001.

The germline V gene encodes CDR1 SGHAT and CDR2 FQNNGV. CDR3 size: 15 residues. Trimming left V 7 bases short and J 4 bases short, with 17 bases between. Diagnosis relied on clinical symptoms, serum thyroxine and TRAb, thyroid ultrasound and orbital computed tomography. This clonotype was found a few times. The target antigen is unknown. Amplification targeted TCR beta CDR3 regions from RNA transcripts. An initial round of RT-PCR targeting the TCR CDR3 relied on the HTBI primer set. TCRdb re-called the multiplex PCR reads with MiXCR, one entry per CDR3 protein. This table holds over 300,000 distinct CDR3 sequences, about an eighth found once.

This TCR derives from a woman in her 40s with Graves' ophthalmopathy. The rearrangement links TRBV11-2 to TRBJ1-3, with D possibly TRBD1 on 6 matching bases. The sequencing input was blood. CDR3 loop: CASTLGGDNGNTIYF. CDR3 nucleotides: TGTGCCAGCACCCTAGGAGGGGACAACGGAAACACCATATATTTT.